Below, 30 T cell receptor beta chains from the same sample are listed, as sequenced in a study of human T cells and chemical hapten exposure. TCRdb redid the calling of the RACE reads with MiXCR, one entry per CDR3 protein. The sample includes tens of thousands of distinct CDR3 sequences, 11% seen only once; the top ten take about 2%. Time point given: patch test 2, 6 weeks after DPC sensitization. As for treatment: therapeutic diphenylcyclopropenone sensitization with weekly scalp DPC. This specimen consisted of whole blood, obtained in connection with sensitization to the hapten diphenylcyclopropenone (DPC). The receptors were sampled from a man in his forties with alopecia areata. Some clones in this sample may be carry-over from other donors' samples.

This clonotype was observed a few times. This chain joins TRBV20-1 and TRBJ2-6; perhaps TRBD2 as D (5 bases). V lost 6 bases and J 0 bases, leaving 12 bases between the germline ends. CDR1 DFQATT and CDR2 SNEGSKA come from the germline V gene (reference sequence). The CDR3 has 15 residues. The CDR3 protein is CSADTRNSGANVLTF. The CDR3 DNA is TGCAGTGCAGACACTAGAAACTCTGGGGCCAACGTCCTGACTTTC.

This clonotype was seen more than once but under ten times. The J gene is TRBJ2-2, the V gene TRBV20-1, with 9 bases that match TRBD2. The V gene's germline CDR1 is DFQATT and CDR2 SNEGSKA (reference sequence). V shed 5 bases, J shed 7 bases, and the junction held 11 bases outside the gene matches. The CDR3 runs 15 residues. The CDR3, as DNA: TGCAGTGCTCAGGATAGCGGGAGAGGTGGCGGGGAGCTGTTTTTT. Residues: CSAQDSGRGGGELFF.

This sequence joins TRBV20-1 and TRBJ2-5; 11 nucleotides align to TRBD2. Germline lookup yields CDR1 DFQATT and CDR2 SNEGSKA (reference sequence). The V segment lost 1 base and the J segment 3 bases; nucleotides outside the gene matches: 1. The CDR3 sequence is 14 residues long. CDR3 protein: CSARVSGREETQYF. Here the CDR3 DNA reads TGCAGTGCTAGAGTTAGCGGGAGGGAAGAGACCCAGTACTTC.

The sample holds many counts of this clonotype. The J gene is TRBJ2-3, the V gene TRBV20-1; D call uncertain. Germline CDR1 and CDR2: DFQATT and SNEGSKA (reference sequence). The CDR3 totals 14 residues. V was pared by 0 bases and J by 4 bases, with 11 bases between. CDR3 nucleotides: TGCAGTGCTAGAGATGACGCCGCGTCAGATACGCAGTATTTT. Translating it yields CSARDDAASDTQYF.

This clonotype came up a few times. This chain joins TRBV7-8 and TRBJ2-6, with TRBD1 matching over 7 bases. Losses at the gene ends were 6 bases for V and 2 bases for J; bases not matched to a gene: 7. Germline V CDR1 and CDR2: SGHVS, FQNEAQ. The CDR3 totals 16 residues. The CDR3 protein is CASRRQGWAGANVLTF. The DNA of the CDR3 is TGTGCCAGCAGACGACAGGGATGGGCTGGGGCCAACGTCCTGACTTTC. Filled out from reference TRBV7-8 and TRBJ2-6, the complete variable domain reads GAGVSQSPRYKVAKRGQDVALRCDPISGHVSLFWYQQALGQGPEFLTYFQNEAQLDKSGLPSDRFFAERPEGSVSTLKIQRTQQEDSAVYLCASRRQGWAGANVLTFGAGSRLTVL.

The rearrangement uses TRBV6-5 and TRBJ2-7, with a tentative D call TRBD2 (6 bases). In germline, CDR1 is MNHEY, CDR2 SVGAGI. V lost 8 bases, J lost 1 base, and 15 bases lay in between. This CDR3 region has 14 residues. For the CDR3, the DNA is TGTGCCAGCGGGGGGTCAAGCGTTTCCTACGAGCAGTACTTC. Translation gives CASGGSSVSYEQYF.

This clonotype appeared many times. The V and J genes are TRBV7-8 and TRBJ1-1; 10 bases are a match to TRBD1. With V trimmed by 8 bases and J by 1 base, 7 bases remained unmatched. The CDR3 has 15 amino acids. CDR1 is SGHVS, CDR2 FQNEAQ, per germline. CDR3 DNA sequence: TGTGCCAGCGGAAGACGGACAGGGGGGAACACTGAAGCTTTCTTT. Protein product: CASGRRTGGNTEAFF.

This clonotype was observed at least ten times. The chain employs TRBV5-5 and TRBJ2-7, with D unclear. V lost 4 bases, J lost 2 bases, and 13 bases lay in between. Germline lookup yields CDR1 SGHKS and CDR2 YYEKEE (reference sequence). The CDR3 loop spans 14 amino acids. For the CDR3, the DNA is TGTGCCAGCAGCCCAGGCAGCGTGACCTACGAGCAGTACGTC. This gives the protein CASSPGSVTYEQYV.

A few counts support this clonotype. The rearrangement links TRBV12-3 or TRBV12-4 to TRBJ2-1; possibly TRBD2 for D (6 bases). V was trimmed by 7 bases and J by 6 bases, leaving 10 bases between them. The CDR3 loop spans 12 amino acids. CDR3: CASTLGGNEQFF. CDR3 DNA sequence: TGTGCCAGCACCTTGGGGGGCAATGAGCAGTTCTTC.

Worth noting for this clonotype: One junction end does not reproduce the germline sequence, and a read error may be involved. This chain's CDR3 is CSSSLGLAAYNEQFF. The CDR3 DNA follows: TGTTCCAGCAGCTTGGGACTAGCCGCTTACAATGAGCAGTTCTTC. The chain has TRBV11-3 and TRBJ2-1, with TRBD2 matching 9 bases. Per germline, CDR1 SGHNT and CDR2 YENEEA. The CDR3 has 15 residues.

At least ten counts were recorded for this clonotype. The rearrangement joins TRBV28 to TRBJ1-5; 9 bases line up with TRBD1. The CDR3 covers 16 residues. V dropped 2 bases and J dropped 7; count of bases not matched to a gene: 9. Per the germline V gene, CDR1 is MDHEN and CDR2 is SYDVKM. CDR3 in amino acids: CASSLATGGAWQPQHF. The DNA for the CDR3 is TGTGCCAGCAGTTTAGCTACAGGGGGCGCTTGGCAGCCCCAGCATTTT.

This clonotype was picked up a small number of times. The J gene is TRBJ2-7, the V gene TRBV28; D ambiguous. The germline V and J ends were trimmed by 4 bases and 9 bases, with 19 bases remaining between them. This CDR3 has 14 amino acids. CDR1 and CDR2 from the germline V gene are MDHEN and SYDVKM. This CDR3 reads CASSSAYPIGRQYF. The CDR3 nucleotides are TGTGCCAGCAGTTCCGCCTATCCCATAGGTCGGCAGTACTTC.

V and J are TRBV7-6 and TRBJ2-3; no clear D. The CDR3 is 15 residues long. Germline CDR1 SGHVS, CDR2 FNYEAQ. V was cut by 1 base and J by 4 bases, with 12 bases left in between. The CDR3 region has the DNA TGTGCCAGCAGCTTAGGTCGGATCAGCCCAGATACGCAGTATTTT. Translated, it gives CASSLGRISPDTQYF.

This clonotype was counted only a few times. This chain uses TRBV19 with TRBJ1-5; no reliable D call. Germline lookup yields CDR1 LNHDA and CDR2 SQIVND (reference sequence). V was cut by 5 bases and J by 2 bases, with 16 bases left in between. The CDR3 spans 16 residues. The CDR3 sequence is CASSSLSHGRNQPQHF. DNA of the CDR3: TGTGCCAGTAGTTCTCTAAGTCATGGCCGCAATCAGCCCCAGCATTTT. Combining the CDR3 with reference TRBV19 and TRBJ1-5 gives the whole variable domain DGGITQSPKYLFRKEGQNVTLSCEQNLNHDAMYWYRQDPGQGLRLIYYSQIVNDFQKGDIAEGYSVSREKKESFPLTVTSAQKNPTAFYLCASSSLSHGRNQPQHFGDGTRLSIL.

In this sample, this clonotype turned up many times. The chain uses TRBV2 and TRBJ1-5; D unclear. Trimming took 3 bases from V and 3 from J, leaving 15 bases between them. The CDR3 is 16 residues long. Germline V lookup: CDR1 SNHLY, CDR2 FYNNEI. The DNA for the CDR3 is TGTGCCAGCAGTGAGCATATGTTCAGGTCCAATCAGCCCCAGCATTTT. This gives the protein CASSEHMFRSNQPQHF. Supplemented by reference TRBV2 and TRBJ1-5, the full variable domain reads EPEVTQTPSHQVTQMGQEVILRCVPISNHLYFYWYRQILGQKVEFLVSFYNNEISEKSEIFDDQFSVERPDGSNFTLKIRSTKLEDSAMYFCASSEHMFRSNQPQHFGDGTRLSIL.

This clonotype has just a few counts. The rearrangement uses TRBV19 and TRBJ2-1; TRBD2 aligns across 11 bases. The CDR3 sequence is 16 residues long. The germline CDR1 and CDR2 sequences are LNHDA and SQIVND (reference sequence). The V gene end was trimmed by 7 bases and the J gene end by 5 bases; junction bases not matched to a gene: 10. CDR3 loop: CASNPITSGRNNEQFF. For the CDR3, the DNA is TGTGCCAGTAACCCAATCACTAGCGGGAGAAACAATGAGCAGTTCTTC.

The chain is built from TRBV10-3 and TRBJ2-3; no clear D gene. There are 14 residues in the CDR3. The V end was cut by 6 bases, the J end by 0 bases, with 10 bases between. CDR1 and CDR2 from the germline V gene are ENHRY and SYGVKD. DNA for the CDR3: TGTGCCATCAGCGGTGTCGGGAGCACAGATACGCAGTATTTT. Its protein is CAISGVGSTDTQYF.

This clonotype was seen repeatedly, ten times or more. This chain connects TRBV3-1 to TRBJ1-5; the match to TRBD1 covers 7 bases. Germline lookup yields CDR1 LGHDT and CDR2 YNNKEL (reference sequence). The CDR3 consists of 14 residues. V trimming: 5 bases; J trimming: 7 bases; junction bases outside the gene matches: 8. The CDR3 region is CASSETQGHQPQHF. CDR3 sequence (DNA): TGTGCCAGCAGCGAGACACAGGGGCACCAGCCCCAGCATTTT.

This clonotype was detected a few times. The CDR3 nucleotides read TGTGCCAGCAGTTACGACAGGGATTTGAACATTCAGTACTTC. Protein sequence: CASSYDRDLNIQYF. The V gene is TRBV6-6, the J gene TRBJ2-4, with 7 bases identical to TRBD1. V dropped 2 bases and J dropped 7; count of bases not matched to a gene: 5. The CDR3 loop spans 14 amino acids. The germline CDR1 and CDR2 sequences are MNHNY and SVGAGI (reference sequence).

Ten or more counts support this clonotype. CDR3 sequence (DNA): TGCAGTAGCGGGATCACAGATACGCAGTATTTT. The encoded protein is CSSGITDTQYF. This chain links TRBV20-1 with TRBJ2-3; TRBD2 agrees at 7 bases. Germline V gene data show CDR1 as DFQATT and CDR2 as SNEGSKA (reference sequence). The trim removed 8 bases at V and 2 bases at J, leaving 1 base unmatched. This CDR3 comprises 11 residues.

This clonotype was counted many times. V gene TRBV29-1 combines with J gene TRBJ2-7; the D is unclear. The germline V and J ends were trimmed by 4 bases and 2 bases, with 12 bases remaining between them. This CDR3 spans 13 amino acids. Per germline, CDR1 SQVTM and CDR2 ANQGSEA. The CDR3 bases are TGCAGCGTTGTTTGGGCCGAACCCTACGAGCAGTACTTC. Encoded protein: CSVVWAEPYEQYF.

This clonotype has more than one count but fewer than ten. The chain's CDR3 is CASSRRTGQGVYEQYF. CDR3 in DNA: TGCGCCAGCAGCCGACGCACGGGACAGGGCGTCTACGAGCAGTACTTC. The V gene is TRBV4-3, the J gene TRBJ2-7; 9 bases line up with TRBD1. The ends lost 4 bases at V and 3 bases at J; junction bases unmatched: 10. The CDR3 extends over 16 amino acids. Germline CDR1 and CDR2: LGHNA and YSLEER.

This clonotype was picked up a small number of times. The V gene is TRBV7-2, the J gene TRBJ1-3; D not resolved. Trimming removed 1 base at V and 5 bases at J, with 18 bases between. The germline gives CDR1 SGHTA, CDR2 FQGNSA. There are 17 residues in the CDR3. The CDR3 reads CASSLVGTGVTRNTIYF. DNA for the CDR3: TGTGCCAGCAGCTTAGTCGGTACCGGAGTAACAAGAAACACCATATATTTT.

This clonotype was seen only a few times. CDR3 in amino acids: CASRKLGTSGYNEQFF. DNA of the CDR3: TGTGCCAGCAGGAAACTAGGGACTAGCGGTTACAATGAGCAGTTCTTC. The J gene is TRBJ2-1, the V gene TRBV7-9; 11 nucleotides align to TRBD2. After removal of 6 bases from V and 4 bases from J, the junction contained 8 bases not matched to a gene. The germline CDR1 and CDR2 sequences are SEHNR and FQNEAQ (reference sequence). The CDR3 is 16 amino acids.

This clonotype was seen more than once but under ten times. A junction end diverges from the germline sequence, so it may reflect a read error. The V call is TRBV7-7, the J call TRBJ1-2, with 7 nucleotides matching TRBD1. The CDR3 extends over 14 amino acids. Germline-derived CDR1 and CDR2 are SSHAT and FNYEAQ (reference sequence). CDR3 coding DNA: TGTGCTAGCAGCTTCGCGGAGGGGGCATATGGCTACACCTTC. Its translation is CASSFAEGAYGYTF. Variable domain in full (rest from reference TRBV7-7 and TRBJ1-2): GAGVSQSPRYKVTKRGQDVTLRCDPISSHATLYWYQQALGQGPEFLTYFNYEAQPDKSGLPSDRFSAERPEGSISTLTIQRTEQRDSAMYRCASSFAEGAYGYTFGSGTRLTVV.

This chain joins TRBV7-6 and TRBJ2-2; D call uncertain. The CDR3 loop spans 15 amino acids. CDR1 is SGHVS, CDR2 FNYEAQ, per germline. Trimming stripped 7 bases from V and 4 bases from J, with 16 bases between. The CDR3 DNA reads TGTGCCAGCACCCCCCGAGCGCGGACCACCGGGGAGCTGTTTTTT. Translation: CASTPRARTTGELFF.

The chain has TRBV2 and TRBJ2-3; perhaps TRBD1 as D (5 bases). V shed 9 bases and J shed 2 bases, with 12 bases lying between them. The CDR3 consists of 13 residues. Germline CDR1 and CDR2: SNHLY and FYNNEI. The CDR3 protein is CARSTDNTDTQYF. The CDR3 region has the DNA TGTGCCAGATCGACAGATAACACAGATACGCAGTATTTT. The whole variable domain, filled in from reference TRBV2 and TRBJ2-3, reads EPEVTQTPSHQVTQMGQEVILRCVPISNHLYFYWYRQILGQKVEFLVSFYNNEISEKSEIFDDQFSVERPDGSNFTLKIRSTKLEDSAMYFCARSTDNTDTQYFGPGTRLTVL.

The V gene is TRBV6-5, the J gene TRBJ1-3, with unresolved D. Trimming cost V 9 bases and J 0 bases, with 12 bases left between them. Germline V gene sequence: CDR1 MNHEY, CDR2 SVGAGI. The CDR3 has 14 amino acids. CDR3 DNA: TGTGCCAGTGCCCGGGTAGACTCTGGAAACACCATATATTTT. Its protein product is CASARVDSGNTIYF.

There are many counts of this clonotype. The chain is built from TRBV12-3 or TRBV12-4 and TRBJ2-6, with a tentative D call TRBD2 (6 bases). V lost 8 bases and J 4 bases, leaving 27 bases between the germline ends. The CDR3 extends over 19 amino acids. CDR3 loop: CASWGVATYNPEGANVLTF. Here the CDR3 DNA reads TGTGCCAGCTGGGGGGTTGCCACATACAATCCGGAGGGGGCCAACGTCCTGACTTTC.

The chain uses TRBV7-2 and TRBJ1-2; D uncertain. Germline CDR1 and CDR2: SGHTA and FQGNSA. Trimming shortened V by 1 base and J by 4 bases, and 16 bases separated the two germline ends. CDR3 length: 16 residues. The CDR3 nucleotides are TGTGCCAGCAGCTTAGGAGGGTATCGGGGATCCTATGGCTACACCTTC. Translating gives CASSLGGYRGSYGYTF. The full variable domain, with the rest looked up from reference TRBV7-2 and TRBJ1-2, is GAGVSQSPSNKVTEKGKDVELRCDPISGHTALYWYRQSLGQGLEFLIYFQGNSAPDKSGLPSDRFSAERTGGSVSTLTIQRTQQEDSAVYLCASSLGGYRGSYGYTFGSGTRLTVV.